Shown below are 10 T cell receptor beta chains from a single sample sequenced in a study of blood T cell repertoires in COVID-19. Repertoires were generated with immunoSEQ multiplex PCR, while TCRdb's copy carries only in-frame clones and drops some. This table has about 350,000 clones, almost 90% appearing once. The sequencing input was PBMCs or T cells enriched from blood (not recorded which). These receptors were collected from a woman aged 25-40 years who had been exposed to COVID-19.

The rearrangement uses TRBV5-1 and TRBJ2-7, with D possibly TRBD1 on 6 matching bases. This CDR3 spans 15 amino acids. V lost 2 bases to trimming and J lost 2 bases, with 14 bases between them. In germline, CDR1 is SGHRS, CDR2 YFSETQ. The CDR3 coding sequence is TGCGCCAGCAGCTTCCAGGGGTTGGGGACCTACGAGCAGTACTTC. Amino acids: CASSFQGLGTYEQYF. Supplemented by reference TRBV5-1 and TRBJ2-7, the full variable domain reads KAGVTQTPRYLIKTRGQQVTLSCSPISGHRSVSWYQQTPGQGLQFLFEYFSETQRNKGNFPGRFSGRQFSNSRSEMNVSTLELGDSALYLCASSFQGLGTYEQYFGPGTRLTVT.

This clone was observed at least ten times. This chain connects TRBV9 to TRBJ2-1, with TRBD2 matching 10 bases. Germline V gene lookup returns CDR1 SGDLS and CDR2 YYNGEE. The CDR3 is made up of 14 amino acids. V was pared by 0 bases and J by 10 bases, with 4 bases of the junction left unmatched. CDR3 DNA: TGTGCCAGCAGCGTAGGTGTTAGCGGGAGGGAGCAGTTCTTC. As protein: CASSVGVSGREQFF.

The gene calls are TRBV18 and TRBJ2-2; TRBD1 matches 11 bases. V was pared by 4 bases and J by 7 bases, with 8 bases of the junction left unmatched. The germline gives CDR1 KGHSH, CDR2 LQKENI. The CDR3 is 16 amino acids. Here the CDR3 DNA reads TGTGCCAGCTCACACCGGACAGGGGGCGTGATCGGGGAGCTGTTTTTT. It codes for CASSHRTGGVIGELFF.

This sequence joins TRBV20-1 and TRBJ2-2; the match to TRBD1 covers 10 bases. Germline assignment: CDR1 DFQATT and CDR2 SNEGSKA (reference sequence). The CDR3 spans 16 residues. The ends lost 4 bases at V and 4 bases at J; junction bases unmatched: 9. Here the CDR3 DNA reads TGCAGTGCTAATGACAGGGGGCGATCCCCCACCGGGGAGCTGTTTTTT. Amino acids: CSANDRGRSPTGELFF.

The chain joins TRBV9 to TRBJ1-2; D remains ambiguous. The germline V and J ends were trimmed by 4 bases and 5 bases, with 9 bases remaining between them. The CDR3 sequence is 12 residues long. The germline CDR1 and CDR2 sequences are SGDLS and YYNGEE. The CDR3 spells CASSLQNYGYTF. The CDR3 coding sequence is TGTGCCAGCAGCCTCCAGAATTATGGCTACACCTTC.

The chain carries TRBV29-1 and TRBJ2-7, with TRBD1 matching over 10 bases. The germline CDR1 and CDR2 sequences are SQVTM and ANQGSEA. V trimming: 4 bases; J trimming: 1 base; junction bases outside the gene matches: 4. CDR3 length: 14 residues. Here the CDR3 reads CSVGGQGGSYEQYF. The CDR3, as DNA: TGCAGCGTTGGCGGACAGGGGGGATCCTACGAGCAGTACTTC.

The chain combines TRBV9 with TRBJ2-1, with 13 bases matching TRBD2. Per the germline V gene, CDR1 is SGDLS and CDR2 is YYNGEE. This CDR3 has 19 residues. V shed 4 bases, J shed 7 bases, and the junction held 17 bases outside the gene matches. CDR3 region: CASSHPGLAGSPGGNEQFF. DNA of the CDR3: TGTGCCAGCAGCCACCCGGGACTAGCGGGAAGCCCAGGGGGGAATGAGCAGTTCTTC.

This clone has a handful of counts. The chain recombines TRBV7-9 with TRBJ2-3, with D possibly matching TRBD2 (6 bases). CDR3 length: 13 residues. Looked up from germline, CDR1 is SEHNR and CDR2 is FQNEAQ (reference sequence). Trimming removed 3 bases at V and 6 bases at J, with 10 bases between. The CDR3 sequence is CASSLIRGDTQYF. CDR3 coding DNA: TGTGCCAGCAGCTTGATTCGGGGGGATACGCAGTATTTT. The whole variable domain, remainder taken from reference TRBV7-9 and TRBJ2-3, is DTGVSQNPRHKITKRGQNVTFRCDPISEHNRLYWYRQTLGQGPEFLTYFQNEAQLEKSRLLSDRFSAERPKGSFSTLEIQRTEQGDSAMYLCASSLIRGDTQYFGPGTRLTVL.

This clone was seen only once. The gene calls are TRBV24-1 and TRBJ2-5, with D perhaps TRBD2 (7 bases). V shed 3 bases and J shed 5 bases, with 21 bases lying between them. The germline gives CDR1 KGHDR, CDR2 SFDVKD. This CDR3 is built from 17 residues. Written as DNA, the CDR3 is TGTGCCACCAGTGATCTTACCGGGAGAGAGGGGGGGGAGACCCAGTACTTC. Protein: CATSDLTGREGGETQYF.

The rearrangement joins TRBV9 to TRBJ2-1; 7 bases are shared with TRBD2. Germline V gives CDR1 SGDLS, CDR2 YYNGEE. The V segment lost 3 bases and the J segment 8 bases; nucleotides outside the gene matches: 5. CDR3 length: 13 residues. This CDR3 reads CASSDRGVDEQFF. The CDR3 DNA reads TGTGCCAGCAGCGACCGGGGGGTAGATGAGCAGTTCTTC.